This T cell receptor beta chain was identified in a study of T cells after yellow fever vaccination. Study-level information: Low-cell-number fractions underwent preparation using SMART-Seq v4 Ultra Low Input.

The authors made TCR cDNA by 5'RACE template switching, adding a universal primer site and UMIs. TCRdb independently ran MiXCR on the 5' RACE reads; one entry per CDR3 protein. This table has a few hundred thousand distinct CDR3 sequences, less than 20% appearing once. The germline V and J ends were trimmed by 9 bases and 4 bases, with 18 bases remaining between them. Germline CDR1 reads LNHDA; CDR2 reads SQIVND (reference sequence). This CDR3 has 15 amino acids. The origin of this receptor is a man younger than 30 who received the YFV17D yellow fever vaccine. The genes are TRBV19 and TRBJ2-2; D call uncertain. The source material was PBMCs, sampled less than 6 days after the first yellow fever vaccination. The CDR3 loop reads CASNRHGSGTGELFF. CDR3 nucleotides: TGTGCCAGCAACCGGCATGGGTCAGGCACCGGGGAGCTGTTTTTT.